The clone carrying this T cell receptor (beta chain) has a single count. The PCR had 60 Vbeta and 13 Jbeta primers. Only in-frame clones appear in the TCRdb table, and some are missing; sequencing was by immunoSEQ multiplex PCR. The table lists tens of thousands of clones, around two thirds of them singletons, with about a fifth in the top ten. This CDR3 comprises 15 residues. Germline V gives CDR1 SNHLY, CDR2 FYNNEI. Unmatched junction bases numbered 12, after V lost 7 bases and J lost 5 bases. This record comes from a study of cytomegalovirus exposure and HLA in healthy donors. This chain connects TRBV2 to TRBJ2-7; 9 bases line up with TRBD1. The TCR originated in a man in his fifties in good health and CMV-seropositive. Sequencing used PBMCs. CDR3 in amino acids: CASTQPGTGPNEQYF. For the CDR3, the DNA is TGTGCCAGCACTCAACCCGGGACAGGGCCCAACGAGCAGTACTTC. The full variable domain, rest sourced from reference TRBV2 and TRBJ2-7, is EPEVTQTPSHQVTQMGQEVILRCVPISNHLYFYWYRQILGQKVEFLVSFYNNEISEKSEIFDDQFSVERPDGSNFTLKIRSTKLEDSAMYFCASTQPGTGPNEQYFGPGTRLTVT.